What follows are 9 T cell receptor beta chains derived from one specimen sequenced in a study of blood T cell repertoires in COVID-19. Generated by immunoSEQ multiplex PCR, the TCRdb table keeps only in-frame clones and is missing some. The data hold about 160,000 clones, with approximately 92% observed a single time. Sequencing was performed on peripheral blood. These receptors all come from a young man with COVID-19, enrolled during active disease.

The V gene is TRBV9, the J gene TRBJ2-1, with 11 bases that match TRBD2. CDR1 SGDLS and CDR2 YYNGEE come from the germline V gene. V was clipped by 3 bases and J by 5 bases; unmatched bases: 7. The CDR3 is 16 residues long. The CDR3 region has the DNA TGTGCCAGCAGCGGAACTCTAGCGGGGGGCGACAATGAGCAGTTCTTC. Its translation is CASSGTLAGGDNEQFF.

The chain recombines TRBV10-2 with TRBJ1-1; the match to TRBD1 covers 9 bases. J gave up 5 bases and V 5 bases, and 6 bases lay outside the gene matches. The CDR3 spans 14 residues. In germline, CDR1 is WSHSY, CDR2 SAAADI. The CDR3 here is CASSLDRGGTEAFF. DNA for the CDR3: TGCGCCAGCAGTTTAGACAGGGGGGGGACTGAAGCTTTCTTT.

There are a few counts of this clone. This sequence joins TRBV19 and TRBJ1-2; 7 nucleotides align to TRBD1. Per the germline V gene, CDR1 is LNHDA and CDR2 is SQIVND (reference sequence). Trimming removed 5 bases from V and 2 bases from J; junction bases left unmatched: 2. The CDR3 has 13 amino acids. CDR3 DNA sequence: TGTGCCAGTAGTCCGGACAGGAACTATGGCTACACCTTC. Encoded protein: CASSPDRNYGYTF.

The V gene is TRBV24-1, the J gene TRBJ2-7, with D tentatively TRBD1 (5 bases). The V gene lost 3 bases and the J gene lost 2 bases, with 16 bases spanning the gap. This CDR3 is built from 16 residues. Germline CDR1 reads KGHDR; CDR2 reads SFDVKD. This CDR3 reads CATSDTQGPIPYEQYF. The CDR3 bases are TGTGCCACCAGTGATACCCAGGGTCCTATTCCCTACGAGCAGTACTTC.

The chain uses TRBV5-4 and TRBJ2-7; 9 bases align to TRBD1. The ends lost 4 bases at V and 6 bases at J; junction bases unmatched: 8. The CDR3 is 14 amino acids. Germline-derived CDR1 and CDR2 are SGHNT and YYREEE (reference sequence). The CDR3 is CASSRGQGVREQYF. The CDR3 DNA is TGTGCCAGCAGCCGGGGACAGGGCGTCCGCGAGCAGTACTTC.

The rearrangement uses TRBV7-2 and TRBJ2-3; no definite D call. Trimming took off 6 bases at V and 6 bases at J, with 13 bases between the two ends. In germline, CDR1 is SGHTA, CDR2 FQGNSA. CDR3 length equals 13 residues. CDR3 DNA sequence: TGTGCCAGCAGGGAGCGTTTAGTGGATACGCAGTATTTT. Translating it yields CASRERLVDTQYF.

The chain employs TRBV7-9 and TRBJ2-1; D is possibly TRBD2 (5 bases). The CDR3 has 13 amino acids. Germline V gives CDR1 SEHNR, CDR2 FQNEAQ (reference sequence). The V end lost 5 bases, the J end lost 5 bases, and 10 bases lay between the germline ends. CDR3 loop: CASSRAGDNEQFF. CDR3 sequence (DNA): TGTGCCAGCAGCCGAGCCGGGGACAATGAGCAGTTCTTC. The full variable domain, in which reference TRBV7-9 and TRBJ2-1 provide the parts outside the CDR3, is DTGVSQNPRHKITKRGQNVTFRCDPISEHNRLYWYRQTLGQGPEFLTYFQNEAQLEKSRLLSDRFSAERPKGSFSTLEIQRTEQGDSAMYLCASSRAGDNEQFFGPGTRLTVL.

This rearrangement joins TRBV12-3 or TRBV12-4 to TRBJ1-5; D gene uncertain. The CDR3 has 13 amino acids. The V and J ends lost 5 bases and 5 bases respectively, with 10 bases between them. The CDR3 coding sequence is TGTGCCAGCAGTCCCAACCGCGATCAGCCCCAGCATTTT. The encoded protein is CASSPNRDQPQHF.

The V gene is TRBV7-2, the J gene TRBJ2-3; possibly TRBD2 for D (5 bases). Trimming took 5 bases from V and 0 from J, leaving 12 bases between them. The CDR3 has 15 residues. Germline V gene data show CDR1 as SGHTA and CDR2 as FQGNSA. CDR3 sequence reads: CASSEGLSSTDTQYF. CDR3 DNA sequence: TGTGCCAGCAGCGAAGGACTCTCTAGCACAGATACGCAGTATTTT.